The entry below gives a single T cell receptor beta chain sequence along with its context. Antigen: not known. 5'RACE primed from the constant segment yielded TCR alpha and TCR beta cDNA libraries bearing sample barcodes and UMIs. TCRdb recomputed calls from the 5' RACE reads with MiXCR, one row per CDR3 protein. The sample has approximately 290,000 distinct CDR3 sequences; around 15% are singletons. These data are taken from a study of T-cell memory formation after mild COVID-19. Regarding the study as a whole: Of the contracting clones, CD4+ ones lay mainly in CM and EM, and CD8+ ones in EMRA. There were some responding clones in pre-infection memory, which suggested that cross-reactive memory had joined.

The sequence was collected from a man between 18 and 29 years old who had mild COVID-19 (a few samples of this study predate the infection). Cell type and time point are not known. Sample: PBMCs or a T cell subset sorted from them (not recorded which).

The CDR3 here is CASSEVLAADSPLHF. CDR3 DNA sequence: TGTGCCAGCAGTGAAGTTTTGGCAGCCGATTCACCCCTCCACTTT. The V gene is TRBV6-1, the J gene TRBJ1-6, with D hard to call. Deletions cut 1 base from V and 8 bases from J, with 12 bases between. This CDR3 contains 15 residues. Germline V gene data show CDR1 as MNHNS and CDR2 as SASEGT.